This is a list of T cell receptor beta chains from one sample in a study of blood T cell repertoires in COVID-19. Sequenced by immunoSEQ multiplex PCR; TCRdb stores in-frame clones only, minus some. The sample includes roughly 190,000 clones, around 84% seen only once; the top ten take more than 12%. Sequencing input: peripheral blood. Receptors originate from a woman in her 70s with COVID-19, enrolled during active disease. CDR3s include the opening cysteine and the closing phenylalanine or tryptophan. Each record gives: V gene, D gene, J gene, clone size, CDR3 DNA, CDR3 protein. D genes are given only for firm matches. Only some rows state a clone size, as once, few, many or a class for expanded clones.

v_gene: TRBV15; d_gene: NA; j_gene: TRBJ1-1; abundance: NA; CDR3nt: TGTGCCACCAGCGAGGGAAGGAGGAGCACTGAAGCTTTCTTT; CDR3aa: CATSEGRRSTEAFF
v_gene: TRBV7-9; d_gene: NA; j_gene: TRBJ2-3; abundance: NA; CDR3nt: TGTGCCAGCAGCCCCACTCCGGATACGCAGTATTTT; CDR3aa: CASSPTPDTQYF
v_gene: TRBV3-1/TRBV3-2; d_gene: NA; j_gene: TRBJ1-2; abundance: NA; CDR3nt: TGTGCCAGCAGCCAAAATACAGGGTCGGACTATGGCTACACCTTC; CDR3aa: CASSQNTGSDYGYTF
v_gene: TRBV7-2; d_gene: TRBD1; j_gene: TRBJ1-1; abundance: NA; CDR3nt: TGTGCCAGCAGCTTTTGGACAGGGATGAACACTGAAGCTTTCTTT; CDR3aa: CASSFWTGMNTEAFF
v_gene: TRBV15; d_gene: NA; j_gene: TRBJ2-5; abundance: few; CDR3nt: TGTGCCACCAGCAGTTTTAACGGGACTGGGCAAGAGACCCAGTACTTC; CDR3aa: CATSSFNGTGQETQYF
v_gene: TRBV3-1/TRBV3-2; d_gene: NA; j_gene: TRBJ2-2; abundance: NA; CDR3nt: TGTGCCAGCAGCCTTCGGACCCCCGAGGGAACCGGGGAGCTGTTTTTT; CDR3aa: CASSLRTPEGTGELFF
v_gene: TRBV6-1; d_gene: NA; j_gene: TRBJ2-3; abundance: NA; CDR3nt: TGTGCCAGCAGTGACCTTGGAGCCTCCACAGATACGCAGTATTTT; CDR3aa: CASSDLGASTDTQYF
v_gene: TRBV3-1/TRBV3-2; d_gene: TRBD1; j_gene: TRBJ1-6; abundance: NA; CDR3nt: TGTGCCAGCAGCCAAGTGGGACAGGGAGGATCACCCCTCCACTTT; CDR3aa: CASSQVGQGGSPLHF
v_gene: TRBV14; d_gene: TRBD2; j_gene: TRBJ2-5; abundance: NA; CDR3nt: TGTGCCAGCAGCCAAGTCTGGACTAGCGGTGTCCCCACCTACCAAGAGACCCAGTACTTC; CDR3aa: CASSQVWTSGVPTYQETQYF
v_gene: TRBV6-5; d_gene: TRBD1; j_gene: TRBJ1-4; abundance: once; CDR3nt: TGTGCCAGCAGTTACCGGGACAGGGCTAATGAAAAACTGTTTTTT; CDR3aa: CASSYRDRANEKLFF
v_gene: TRBV27; d_gene: NA; j_gene: TRBJ2-7; abundance: NA; CDR3nt: TGTGCCAGCAGTAACCGCCGGGACAATATCCACGAGCAGTACTTC; CDR3aa: CASSNRRDNIHEQYF
v_gene: TRBV18; d_gene: TRBD1; j_gene: TRBJ2-1; abundance: NA; CDR3nt: TGTGCCAGCTCGACAGGGGCTGGCTACAATGAGCAGTTCTTC; CDR3aa: CASSTGAGYNEQFF
v_gene: TRBV19; d_gene: NA; j_gene: TRBJ1-5; abundance: NA; CDR3nt: TGTGCCAGTAATGCAGGTCTCGGGGAGCCCCAGCATTTT; CDR3aa: CASNAGLGEPQHF
v_gene: TRBV20-1; d_gene: NA; j_gene: TRBJ2-4; abundance: once; CDR3nt: TGCAGTGCTAGTTTCAGGTTAGAAAGAAACATTCAGTACTTC; CDR3aa: CSASFRLERNIQYF
v_gene: TRBV7-2; d_gene: NA; j_gene: TRBJ1-5; abundance: NA; CDR3nt: TGTGCCAGCAGCCCTCGGGGAGGGGATAGCAATCAGCCCCAGCATTTT; CDR3aa: CASSPRGGDSNQPQHF
v_gene: TRBV5-5; d_gene: NA; j_gene: TRBJ1-1; abundance: NA; CDR3nt: TGTGCCAGCAGTACCCCGGGGTTCACTGAAGCTTTCTTT; CDR3aa: CASSTPGFTEAFF
v_gene: TRBV29-1; d_gene: TRBD1; j_gene: TRBJ1-2; abundance: NA; CDR3nt: TGCAGCGTCCAAAGCACAGGGGGCGTAAACTATGGCTACACCTTC; CDR3aa: CSVQSTGGVNYGYTF
v_gene: TRBV28; d_gene: TRBD1; j_gene: TRBJ1-1; abundance: NA; CDR3nt: TGTGCCAGCAGTAGGGACAGGCGGTCGGACACTGAAGCTTTCTTT; CDR3aa: CASSRDRRSDTEAFF
v_gene: TRBV11-2; d_gene: TRBD2; j_gene: TRBJ2-1; abundance: NA; CDR3nt: TGTGCCAGCAGCTCGCAACTAGCGGGAGGGAGGTACAATGAGCAGTTCTTC; CDR3aa: CASSSQLAGGRYNEQFF
v_gene: TRBV19; d_gene: TRBD1; j_gene: TRBJ2-1; abundance: few; CDR3nt: TGTGCCAGTAGTATCCGGGGACAGGGGGCAATCTCCAACTACAATGAGCAGTTCTTC; CDR3aa: CASSIRGQGAISNYNEQFF
v_gene: TRBV18; d_gene: TRBD2; j_gene: TRBJ2-7; abundance: NA; CDR3nt: TGTGCCAGCTCACCCCAGGGACTAGCGCAGTACTTC; CDR3aa: CASSPQGLAQYF
v_gene: TRBV28; d_gene: NA; j_gene: TRBJ1-6; abundance: NA; CDR3nt: TGTGCCAGCAATAACCTGGCGCGGTCGGGTTCACCCCTCCACTTT; CDR3aa: CASNNLARSGSPLHF
v_gene: TRBV3-1/TRBV3-2; d_gene: TRBD1; j_gene: TRBJ1-2; abundance: NA; CDR3nt: TGTGCCAGCAGCCCGGGGACAGGTCTTCTCTATGGCTACACCTTC; CDR3aa: CASSPGTGLLYGYTF
v_gene: TRBV5-4; d_gene: TRBD1; j_gene: TRBJ2-2; abundance: NA; CDR3nt: TGTGCCAGCAGCATCCCAGGACAGGGGACCACCGGGGAGCTGTTTTTT; CDR3aa: CASSIPGQGTTGELFF
v_gene: TRBV3-1/TRBV3-2; d_gene: TRBD1; j_gene: TRBJ2-3; abundance: NA; CDR3nt: TGTGCCAGTGCTCCGGGACAGGGGGCAGGAGATACGCAGTATTTT; CDR3aa: CASAPGQGAGDTQYF
v_gene: TRBV27; d_gene: TRBD2; j_gene: TRBJ2-3; abundance: NA; CDR3nt: TGTGCCAGCAGTTTATCTGCAGGGAGGGGAGATACGCAGTATTTT; CDR3aa: CASSLSAGRGDTQYF
v_gene: TRBV15; d_gene: NA; j_gene: TRBJ1-1; abundance: NA; CDR3nt: TGTGCCACCAGCCAAACAGGGTGGAACACTGAAGCTTTCTTT; CDR3aa: CATSQTGWNTEAFF
v_gene: TRBV6-5; d_gene: NA; j_gene: TRBJ1-5; abundance: NA; CDR3nt: TGTGCCAGCAGTTACTATGATCACAGGGGCAATCAGCCCCAGCATTTT; CDR3aa: CASSYYDHRGNQPQHF
v_gene: TRBV28; d_gene: NA; j_gene: TRBJ2-1; abundance: NA; CDR3nt: TGTGCCAGCAGCCCCCGGGGAAACAATGAGCAGTTCTTC; CDR3aa: CASSPRGNNEQFF
v_gene: TRBV7-3; d_gene: NA; j_gene: TRBJ2-6; abundance: few; CDR3nt: TGTGCCAGCAGCTTCAAGGAAGCGGCGGAAGGCTCTGGGGCCAACGTCCTGACTTTC; CDR3aa: CASSFKEAAEGSGANVLTF
v_gene: TRBV27; d_gene: TRBD2; j_gene: TRBJ2-7; abundance: NA; CDR3nt: TGTGCCAGCAGCCTAGCGGGGCCACCCTACGAGCAGTACTTC; CDR3aa: CASSLAGPPYEQYF
v_gene: TRBV2; d_gene: TRBD2; j_gene: TRBJ2-1; abundance: NA; CDR3nt: TGTGCCAGCAGGGACATGGCGGGAGTCGGCAATGAGCAGTTCTTC; CDR3aa: CASRDMAGVGNEQFF